Each of the 32 T cell receptor beta chains below was sequenced from the same sample in a study of shared clonotypes between healthy human individuals. Sequenced by immunoSEQ multiplex PCR; TCRdb stores in-frame clones only, minus some. The top ten clones hold more than 10% of a sample with 490,000 or so clones, 70% to 80% of them seen once. Sequencing input: PBMCs. The receptors were sampled from a woman aged 40 to 55 in good health. Some clones in this sample may be carry-over from other donors' samples.

J is TRBJ1-6 and V is TRBV30; D unresolved. The CDR3 covers 14 residues. The germline CDR1 and CDR2 sequences are GTSNPN and SVGIG (reference sequence). The V end was cut by 0 bases, the J end by 10 bases, with 13 bases between. Here the CDR3 DNA reads TGTGCCTGGAGTGTACGGGCCCTGGAGTCACCCCTCCACTTT. Its translation: CAWSVRALESPLHF.

The genes are TRBV15 and TRBJ2-1; 12 bases are a match to TRBD2. This CDR3 has 15 amino acids. Germline V gives CDR1 LNHNV, CDR2 YYDKDF (reference sequence). With V trimmed by 1 base and J by 6 bases, 1 base remained unmatched. The CDR3 sequence: CATSRALAGGNEQFF. The CDR3 DNA is TGTGCCACCAGCAGAGCACTAGCGGGAGGCAATGAGCAGTTCTTC.

The chain couples TRBV6-4 to TRBJ2-7; TRBD2 matches 9 bases. CDR3 size: 14 residues. The germline CDR1 and CDR2 sequences are MRHNA and SNTAGT. V lost 5 bases, J lost 3 bases, and 5 bases stayed unmatched. DNA for the CDR3: TGTGCCAGCAGTTACGTAGCGGGAGACTACGAGCAGTACTTC. The encoded protein is CASSYVAGDYEQYF.

The chain carries TRBV7-3 and TRBJ2-6; 8 nucleotides agree with TRBD2. V gave up 10 bases and J gave up 2 bases; unmatched junction bases: 10. CDR1 SGHTA and CDR2 FQGTGA come from the germline V gene. The length of the CDR3 is 16 residues. CDR3 amino acids: CAILREGPPGANVLTF. CDR3 bases: TGTGCCATCCTTCGGGAGGGCCCCCCTGGGGCCAACGTCCTGACTTTC.

J is TRBJ1-4 and V is TRBV19, with D unclear. The CDR3 extends over 15 amino acids. Germline values: CDR1 LNHDA, CDR2 SQIVND (reference sequence). V lost 1 base to trimming and J lost 5 bases, with 11 bases between them. This CDR3 is CASSIADRLNEKLFF. The CDR3 region has the DNA TGTGCCAGTAGTATAGCTGACCGCTTGAATGAAAAACTGTTTTTT.

This clone occurred many times. This sequence joins TRBV6-1 and TRBJ2-5; TRBD1 or TRBD2 may be the D gene (5 bases each). This CDR3 spans 14 amino acids. Germline-derived CDR1 and CDR2 are MNHNS and SASEGT. Trimming removed 3 bases at V and 5 bases at J, with 13 bases between. CDR3 nucleotide sequence: TGTGCCAGCAGTGACGGCAGGGAGCCCGAGACCCAGTACTTC. Amino acids: CASSDGREPETQYF.

The J gene is TRBJ2-1, the V gene TRBV5-4, with D perhaps TRBD2 (5 bases). The germline V gene encodes CDR1 SGHNT and CDR2 YYREEE (reference sequence). This CDR3 comprises 13 residues. V was cut by 4 bases and J by 8 bases, with 13 bases left in between. This chain's CDR3 is CASSVTRQDEQFF. The DNA for the CDR3 is TGTGCCAGCAGCGTAACTAGGCAGGATGAGCAGTTCTTC.

The chain combines TRBV19 with TRBJ1-5; TRBD1 aligns across 9 bases. Germline-derived CDR1 and CDR2 are LNHDA and SQIVND (reference sequence). V lost 6 bases to trimming and J lost 0 bases; unmatched junction nucleotides: 3. The CDR3 runs to 15 residues. CDR3 region: CASRDRGYSNQPQHF. As DNA, the CDR3 is TGTGCCAGTAGGGACAGGGGTTATAGCAATCAGCCCCAGCATTTT.

The table lists this clone with a count of one. CDR3 loop: CASSILSGTGTSELFF. CDR3 nucleotide sequence: TGTGCCAGTAGTATATTGTCCGGGACAGGGACCTCGGAGCTGTTTTTT. The chain employs TRBV19 and TRBJ2-2; 9 bases map to TRBD1. V shed 2 bases, J shed 10 bases, and the junction held 11 bases outside the gene matches. Germline CDR1 is LNHDA and CDR2 is SQIVND (reference sequence). CDR3 size: 16 residues.

This clone was detected a few times. This rearrangement joins TRBV7-9 to TRBJ1-2; 8 bases map to TRBD1. Germline V gene data show CDR1 as SEHNR and CDR2 as FQNEAQ (reference sequence). CDR3 length: 14 amino acids. V lost 6 bases to trimming and J lost 2 bases; unmatched junction nucleotides: 5. Written as DNA, the CDR3 is TGTGCCAGCAGACCGCGACAGGGGAACTATGGCTACACCTTC. Its protein is CASRPRQGNYGYTF.

The table lists this clone with a few counts. The chain links TRBV2 to TRBJ2-1, with D uncertain. The CDR3 is 17 amino acids. The V end was cut by 4 bases, the J end by 0 bases, with 16 bases between. From germline, CDR1 is SNHLY and CDR2 FYNNEI. CDR3 bases: TGTGCCAGCAGTGGATTTGAGACACCGAGCTCCTACAATGAGCAGTTCTTC. This codes for CASSGFETPSSYNEQFF.

On this clone: Since a far larger clone is one base different, this is likely a read error. This same CDR3 is encoded by further DNA sequences in the sample. This chain links TRBV30 with TRBJ1-5; no firm D call. Germline V gene lookup returns CDR1 GTSNPN and CDR2 SVGIG (reference sequence). The CDR3 contains 13 residues. The CDR3 reads CAWSVQSNQPQHF. The CDR3 DNA reads TGTGCCTGGAGTGTACAGAGCAACCAGCCCCAGCATTTT.

This chain uses TRBV5-6 with TRBJ2-3; 7 bases are a match to TRBD2. This CDR3 has 18 residues. V gave up 6 bases and J gave up 0 bases; unmatched junction bases: 16. Per the germline V gene, CDR1 is SGHDT and CDR2 is YYEEEE. The CDR3 DNA reads TGTGCCAGCATCTGGCTGGCGGGAGTAGGACCTAGCACAGATACGCAGTATTTT. As protein: CASIWLAGVGPSTDTQYF.

The V gene is TRBV19, the J gene TRBJ2-1; D gene unclear. The CDR3 contains 12 residues. Germline-derived CDR1 and CDR2 are LNHDA and SQIVND (reference sequence). Trimming cost V 10 bases and J 5 bases, with 12 bases left between them. CDR3 nucleotide sequence: TGTGCCATTACGGACCTAAACAATGAGCAGTTCTTC. Its protein product is CAITDLNNEQFF.

The chain has TRBV5-1 and TRBJ2-6; 7 bases match TRBD1. CDR3 size: 15 residues. The germline V gene has CDR1 SGHRS and CDR2 YFSETQ. The junction had 7 bases not matched to a gene; V was cut back by 6 bases and J by 4 bases. For the CDR3, the DNA is TGCGCCAGCACCACAGGGGAGACCGGGGCCAACGTCCTGACTTTC. It yields the protein CASTTGETGANVLTF.

This clone was picked up a small number of times. CDR3 sequence (DNA): TGTGCCAGCAGTGAAGCGCGGACAGATAGCAATCAGCCCCAGCATTTT. Translating it yields CASSEARTDSNQPQHF. The rearrangement joins TRBV6-1 to TRBJ1-5; D possibly corresponds to TRBD1 (6 bases). CDR1 and CDR2 from the germline V gene are MNHNS and SASEGT. CDR3 length: 16 amino acids. The ends were cut back, 0 bases at V and 0 bases at J, with 9 bases in the middle.

The chain joins TRBV2 to TRBJ2-7; D unresolved. Germline CDR1 and CDR2: SNHLY and FYNNEI. The CDR3 covers 14 residues. The ends were cut back, 6 bases at V and 0 bases at J, with 12 bases in the middle. CDR3 residues: CASRGRVSSYEQYF. CDR3 sequence (DNA): TGTGCCAGCAGGGGTCGAGTTAGCTCCTACGAGCAGTACTTC.

This chain uses TRBV7-8 with TRBJ2-7; D ambiguous. The CDR3 runs to 14 residues. Germline V CDR1 and CDR2: SGHVS, FQNEAQ. Trimming left V 5 bases short and J 5 bases short, with 16 bases between. The CDR3 DNA follows: TGTGCCAGCAGCGACCTCGGGTCAGGCGACGAGCAGTACTTC. This gives the protein CASSDLGSGDEQYF.

The chain couples TRBV7-8 to TRBJ2-7, with D possibly matching TRBD1 (6 bases). CDR1 and CDR2 (germline): SGHVS, FQNEAQ. Trimming removed 5 bases from V and 2 bases from J, with 13 bases in between. This CDR3 has 14 residues. CDR3 residues: CASSPRDTTYEQYF. CDR3 DNA: TGTGCCAGCAGCCCTCGGGACACTACCTACGAGCAGTACTTC.

The V gene is TRBV2, the J gene TRBJ2-1; TRBD2 agrees at 13 bases. Germline CDR1 and CDR2: SNHLY and FYNNEI. CDR3 size: 15 residues. Losses at the gene ends were 4 bases for V and 9 bases for J; bases not matched to a gene: 6. CDR3 protein: CASSAGLAGVLEQFF. The CDR3, as DNA: TGTGCCAGCAGTGCTGGACTAGCGGGAGTTCTTGAGCAGTTCTTC.

The chain recombines TRBV30 with TRBJ2-3; 7 nucleotides match TRBD2. V lost 8 bases and J lost 1; bases outside the gene matches: 9. The CDR3 loop spans 14 amino acids. Germline values: CDR1 GTSNPN, CDR2 SVGIG (reference sequence). The CDR3 region is CARGGEGGTDTQYF. For the CDR3, the DNA is TGTGCCCGAGGAGGGGAGGGTGGCACAGATACGCAGTATTTT.

This chain connects TRBV5-8 to TRBJ2-3; tentative D call: TRBD2 (5 bases). The CDR3 totals 15 residues. CDR1 is SGHTS, CDR2 YDEGEE, per germline. V was trimmed by 0 bases and J by 2 bases, leaving 10 bases between them. This CDR3 reads CASSLGYGNTDTQYF. DNA for the CDR3: TGTGCCAGCAGCTTGGGGTACGGGAACACAGATACGCAGTATTTT.

This chain links TRBV5-6 with TRBJ2-7, with TRBD2 as a possible D gene (5 bases). Germline V lookup: CDR1 SGHDT, CDR2 YYEEEE. This CDR3 is 14 amino acids long. The V gene lost 5 bases and the J gene lost 1 base, with 13 bases spanning the gap. CDR3 sequence reads: CASSPTRTSYEQYF. The CDR3 region has the DNA TGTGCCAGCAGTCCCACACGGACTTCCTACGAGCAGTACTTC.

This chain links TRBV7-9 with TRBJ2-6; TRBD2 might be the D (6 bases). The V and J ends lost 5 bases and 0 bases respectively, with 14 bases between them. Germline V gives CDR1 SEHNR, CDR2 FQNEAQ (reference sequence). The CDR3 extends over 17 amino acids. The CDR3 loop reads CASSLGLTPSGANVLTF. The CDR3 bases are TGTGCCAGCAGCCTGGGACTTACCCCCTCTGGGGCCAACGTCCTGACTTTC.

This chain connects TRBV7-9 to TRBJ2-1; 7 bases are shared with TRBD2. J gave up 8 bases and V 3 bases, and 10 bases lay outside the gene matches. This CDR3 has 15 residues. CDR1 and CDR2 (germline): SEHNR, FQNEAQ (reference sequence). CDR3 in DNA: TGTGCCAGCAGCTTCGGGGGAGGGCTTTCCCATGAGCAGTTCTTC. It codes for CASSFGGGLSHEQFF.

Worth noting for this clone: A far larger clone differs by one base, so this is likely a read error. The rearrangement links TRBV19 to TRBJ2-7; D may be TRBD2 (5 bases). Trimming pared 8 bases from V and 2 bases from J, leaving 13 bases between. This CDR3 comprises 13 residues. Germline lookup yields CDR1 LNHDA and CDR2 SQIVND (reference sequence). CDR3 sequence: CASPPGVPYEQYF. CDR3 DNA sequence: TGTGCCAGTCCCCCCGGGGTACCCTACGAGCAGTACTTC.

This rearrangement joins TRBV5-4 to TRBJ1-2; TRBD1 aligns across 7 bases. The CDR3 totals 15 residues. Germline CDR1 and CDR2: SGHNT and YYREEE (reference sequence). With 1 base clipped from V and 6 bases from J, the junction kept 9 bases outside the gene matches. The CDR3 spells CASSLSTGVKNGYTF. CDR3 nucleotide sequence: TGTGCCAGCAGCTTGTCTACAGGGGTAAAGAATGGCTACACCTTC. Looking up the rest from reference TRBV5-4 and TRBJ1-2 gives the full variable domain: ETGVTQSPTHLIKTRGQQVTLRCSSQSGHNTVSWYQQALGQGPQFIFQYYREEENGRGNFPPRFSGLQFPNYSSELNVNALELDDSALYLCASSLSTGVKNGYTFGSGTRLTVV.

The chain couples TRBV5-4 to TRBJ2-5; 9 bases map to TRBD1. The CDR3 has 15 residues. Germline V gene data show CDR1 as SGHNT and CDR2 as YYREEE (reference sequence). The trim removed 4 bases at V and 1 base at J, leaving 5 bases unmatched. The CDR3 DNA reads as TGTGCCAGCAGCAAGGGACAGGGACTCCAAGAGACCCAGTACTTC. Its protein product is CASSKGQGLQETQYF.

The V call is TRBV7-2, the J call TRBJ1-5, with D tentatively TRBD1 (5 bases). The CDR3 has 15 amino acids. Germline V gene sequence: CDR1 SGHTA, CDR2 FQGNSA. V lost 0 bases and J lost 6, with 12 bases in between. The CDR3 here is CASSLALSGGQPQHF. For the CDR3, the DNA is TGTGCCAGCAGCTTAGCGCTCTCCGGGGGTCAGCCCCAGCATTTT. Variable domain in full (rest from reference TRBV7-2 and TRBJ1-5): GAGVSQSPSNKVTEKGKDVELRCDPISGHTALYWYRQSLGQGLEFLIYFQGNSAPDKSGLPSDRFSAERTGGSVSTLTIQRTQQEDSAVYLCASSLALSGGQPQHFGDGTRLSIL.

This clone was counted once. This chain connects TRBV5-1 to TRBJ1-4, with D maybe TRBD1 (5 bases). Deletions cut 4 bases from V and 6 bases from J, with 13 bases between. Per the germline V gene, CDR1 is SGHRS and CDR2 is YFSETQ. The CDR3 consists of 14 residues. The CDR3 sequence is CASSRDGRDEKLFF. DNA for the CDR3: TGCGCCAGCAGCCGGGACGGCCGAGATGAAAAACTGTTTTTT. Full variable domain (rest looked up from reference TRBV5-1 and TRBJ1-4): KAGVTQTPRYLIKTRGQQVTLSCSPISGHRSVSWYQQTPGQGLQFLFEYFSETQRNKGNFPGRFSGRQFSNSRSEMNVSTLELGDSALYLCASSRDGRDEKLFFGSGTQLSVL.

This clone was recorded at least ten times. Distinct nucleotide sequences in the sample also encode this CDR3. V is TRBV30 and J is TRBJ2-5; possible D gene TRBD1, 5 bases. The ends were cut back, 0 bases at V and 1 base at J, with 12 bases in the middle. Germline V gene data show CDR1 as GTSNPN and CDR2 as SVGIG (reference sequence). There are 15 residues in the CDR3. CDR3 loop: CAWSVLGHGQETQYF. The CDR3 DNA follows: TGTGCCTGGAGTGTACTCGGACACGGCCAAGAGACCCAGTACTTC.

The gene calls are TRBV10-2 and TRBJ2-1; TRBD2 matches 8 bases. The germline CDR1 and CDR2 sequences are WSHSY and SAAADI. V dropped 7 bases and J dropped 13; count of bases not matched to a gene: 18. The CDR3 sequence is 15 residues long. The CDR3 DNA follows: TGCGCCAGCAAAGGACTAGCCGGAGTGGAGGGCAATCAGTTCTTC. As protein: CASKGLAGVEGNQFF.